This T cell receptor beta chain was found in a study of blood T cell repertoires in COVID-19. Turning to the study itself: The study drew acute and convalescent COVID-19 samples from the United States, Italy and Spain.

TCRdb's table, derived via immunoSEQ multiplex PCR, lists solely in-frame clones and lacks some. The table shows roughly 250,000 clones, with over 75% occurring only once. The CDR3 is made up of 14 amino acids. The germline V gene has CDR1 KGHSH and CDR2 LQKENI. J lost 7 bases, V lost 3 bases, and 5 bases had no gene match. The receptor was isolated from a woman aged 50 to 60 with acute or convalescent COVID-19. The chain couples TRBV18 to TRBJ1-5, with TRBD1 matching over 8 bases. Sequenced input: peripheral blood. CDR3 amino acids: CASSPDRGIQPQHF. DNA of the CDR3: TGTGCCAGCTCACCCGACAGGGGAATCCAGCCCCAGCATTTT.